The clone carrying this TCR beta chain was seen only once. Its antigen is still unknown. This record belongs to a study of PD-1 blockade in mismatch repair-deficient tumors. Points from the study as a whole: Tumor-resident clones, often undetectable pretreatment in blood, expanded then contracted after pembrolizumab.

The germline CDR1 and CDR2 sequences are SGDLS and YYNGEE. V gave up 4 bases and J gave up 4 bases, with 14 bases separating them. This CDR3 spans 14 amino acids. Method: immunoSEQ multiplex PCR; TCRdb's copy keeps in-frame clones and lacks some. The sample has 40,000 to 60,000 clones, 78% seen once; the top ten hold around 3.4%. PCR or immunohistochemistry showed mismatch repair deficiency in every enrolled patient. The sequencing used peripheral blood, collected 4 weeks after starting pembrolizumab. The chain recombines TRBV9 with TRBJ1-2; no definite D call. This receptor was obtained from an adult with mismatch repair-deficient cancer. DNA for the CDR3: TGTGCCAGCAGCCCCTCGCCGACAAGCTATGGCTACACCTTC. Its translation is CASSPSPTSYGYTF.